Listed below are T cell receptor beta chains from one sample, sequenced in a study of T-cell reconstitution after alpha-beta-depleted transplantation in children. MiXCR, applied by TCRdb to the PCR reads, yields one record per CDR3 protein. The profile covers about 300,000 distinct CDR3 sequences, with around 10% appearing a single time and roughly 7.1% taken by the ten largest. The specimen comprised PBMCs, sampled before TCRalphabeta/CD19-depleted stem cell transplant. All receptors derive from a boy in the first two years of life with acute myeloid leukemia, due to receive a stem cell transplant. The CDR3 runs from the conserved cysteine through the conserved F or W. A D gene is named only where the DNA matches it firmly. Only part of the rows carry a size: once, few, many, or a class if the clone is expanded.

d_gene: TRBD1; v_gene: TRBV12-3/TRBV12-4; j_gene: TRBJ2-5; abundance: NA; CDR3nt: TGTGCCAGCAGTTGGACAGGGTGCCGGCAAGAGACCCAGTACTTC; CDR3aa: CASSWTGCRQETQYF
d_gene: TRBD2; v_gene: TRBV7-3; j_gene: TRBJ2-7; abundance: many; CDR3nt: TGTGCCAGCAGCTTATGGGACTATGTCGGCGAGCAGTACTTC; CDR3aa: CASSLWDYVGEQYF
d_gene: NA; v_gene: TRBV27; j_gene: TRBJ2-2; abundance: many; CDR3nt: TGTGCCAGCAGTTCGAGTCTAGGGGCGGTCACCGGGGAGCTGTTTTTT; CDR3aa: CASSSSLGAVTGELFF
d_gene: TRBD2; v_gene: TRBV18; j_gene: TRBJ2-1; abundance: few; CDR3nt: TGTGCCAGCTCACCACCGTGGACTAGCGGTTACAATGAGCAGTTCTTC; CDR3aa: CASSPPWTSGYNEQFF
d_gene: NA; v_gene: TRBV20-1; j_gene: TRBJ1-1; abundance: NA; CDR3nt: TGCAGTGCTAAACCAGGGGTGGGGACGACTGAAGCTTTCTTT; CDR3aa: CSAKPGVGTTEAFF
d_gene: NA; v_gene: TRBV4-2; j_gene: TRBJ2-5; abundance: NA; CDR3nt: TGTGCCAGCAGGTCAGAGGAGACCCAGTACTTC; CDR3aa: CASRSEETQYF
d_gene: TRBD2; v_gene: TRBV15; j_gene: TRBJ2-3; abundance: NA; CDR3nt: TGTGCCACCAGCACCACCCACGGGACTAGTTTCACAGATACGCAGTATTTT; CDR3aa: CATSTTHGTSFTDTQYF
d_gene: TRBD2; v_gene: TRBV20-1; j_gene: TRBJ2-7; abundance: many; CDR3nt: TGCAGTGCTTTAAGCGGGGGGGGCTACGAGCAGTACTTC; CDR3aa: CSALSGGGYEQYF
d_gene: TRBD2; v_gene: TRBV11-2; j_gene: TRBJ2-7; abundance: NA; CDR3nt: TGTGCCAGCAGCGAAGACTCAAGGACTAGCGGGGGGTACGAGCAGTACTTC; CDR3aa: CASSEDSRTSGGYEQYF
d_gene: NA; v_gene: TRBV19; j_gene: TRBJ2-7; abundance: NA; CDR3nt: TGTGCCAGTAGTCTCCGCCCCATGGACGGGTACGAGCAGTACTTC; CDR3aa: CASSLRPMDGYEQYF
d_gene: NA; v_gene: TRBV12-3/TRBV12-4; j_gene: TRBJ2-7; abundance: many; CDR3nt: TGTGCCAGCTCGACTGGAGGGGGCCACGAGCAGTACTTC; CDR3aa: CASSTGGGHEQYF
d_gene: NA; v_gene: TRBV5-8; j_gene: TRBJ1-2; abundance: NA; CDR3nt: TGTGCCAGCAGCTTGCGGGAGTACTATGGCTACACCTTC; CDR3aa: CASSLREYYGYTF
d_gene: NA; v_gene: TRBV6-1; j_gene: TRBJ2-3; abundance: many; CDR3nt: TGTGCCAGCAGGAAGCCAGGTAGCACAGATACGCAGTATTTT; CDR3aa: CASRKPGSTDTQYF
d_gene: TRBD2; v_gene: TRBV15; j_gene: TRBJ2-7; abundance: many; CDR3nt: TGTGCCACCAGCCCCACCCCGGGGGGGGTCTACGAGCAGTACTTC; CDR3aa: CATSPTPGGVYEQYF
d_gene: NA; v_gene: TRBV4-2; j_gene: TRBJ2-1; abundance: many; CDR3nt: TGTGCCAGCAGCCAAGAGGGGAAGAGGGACAATGAGCAGTTCTTC; CDR3aa: CASSQEGKRDNEQFF
d_gene: TRBD2; v_gene: TRBV7-2; j_gene: TRBJ2-3; abundance: many; CDR3nt: TGTGCCAGCAGCCTGAGGACTAGCGGGGTTTCAGATACGCAGTATTTT; CDR3aa: CASSLRTSGVSDTQYF
d_gene: TRBD1; v_gene: TRBV12-3/TRBV12-4; j_gene: TRBJ2-7; abundance: NA; CDR3nt: TGTGCCAGCACCGGGACAGGGGCTCTTTCCGAGCAGTACTTC; CDR3aa: CASTGTGALSEQYF
d_gene: TRBD2; v_gene: TRBV2; j_gene: TRBJ2-1; abundance: many; CDR3nt: TGTGCCAGCAGTTTCACACCCCTCTTAGCGGGAACGAGTTACAATGAGCAGTTCTTC; CDR3aa: CASSFTPLLAGTSYNEQFF
d_gene: TRBD2; v_gene: TRBV9; j_gene: TRBJ2-7; abundance: many; CDR3nt: TGTGCCAGCAGCGCGTATCCTGGACTAGCGGGGTCCCCCTACGAGCAGTACTTC; CDR3aa: CASSAYPGLAGSPYEQYF
d_gene: NA; v_gene: TRBV7-3; j_gene: TRBJ2-6; abundance: many; CDR3nt: TGTGCCAGCAGCTTAAGAGGCCTCTCTGGGGCCAACGTCCTGACTTTC; CDR3aa: CASSLRGLSGANVLTF
d_gene: TRBD2; v_gene: TRBV12-3/TRBV12-4; j_gene: TRBJ2-3; abundance: many; CDR3nt: TGTGCCACCCAGGGACTAGCGTCTAGCACAGATACGCAGTATTTT; CDR3aa: CATQGLASSTDTQYF
d_gene: NA; v_gene: TRBV4-2; j_gene: TRBJ2-3; abundance: many; CDR3nt: TGTGCCAGCAGCCCCGAGGGCCAGGATACGCAGTATTTT; CDR3aa: CASSPEGQDTQYF
d_gene: TRBD2; v_gene: TRBV3-1; j_gene: TRBJ2-5; abundance: many; CDR3nt: TGTGCCAGCAGCCAATATTCAGCGGGGGAACAAGAGACCCAGTACTTC; CDR3aa: CASSQYSAGEQETQYF
d_gene: TRBD1; v_gene: TRBV29-1; j_gene: TRBJ1-2; abundance: many; CDR3nt: TGCAGCGCCGGACAGGGGGCGGATTATGGCTACACCTTC; CDR3aa: CSAGQGADYGYTF
d_gene: NA; v_gene: TRBV5-1; j_gene: TRBJ2-4; abundance: many; CDR3nt: TGCGCCAGCAGCTTGCAAAGCGAGTGGGCCAAAAACATTCAGTACTTC; CDR3aa: CASSLQSEWAKNIQYF
d_gene: NA; v_gene: TRBV5-1; j_gene: TRBJ2-7; abundance: many; CDR3nt: TGCGCCAGCAGCTCACCGGGCTACTCCTACGAGCAGTACTTC; CDR3aa: CASSSPGYSYEQYF
d_gene: TRBD1; v_gene: TRBV7-9; j_gene: TRBJ2-7; abundance: many; CDR3nt: TGTGCCAGCAGCTTAGGACGACAGGGGTTTTCCTTCTACGAGCAGTACTTC; CDR3aa: CASSLGRQGFSFYEQYF
d_gene: NA; v_gene: TRBV27; j_gene: TRBJ2-7; abundance: few; CDR3nt: TGTGCCAGCAGTTTAGTGGGCCGCTACTCCTACGAGCAGTACTTC; CDR3aa: CASSLVGRYSYEQYF